The sequence of this TCR beta chain was determined in a study of blood T cells in healthy people across ages. V lost 1 base, J lost 12 bases, and 22 bases lay in between. The CDR3 is 15 amino acids. CDR1 is SGHTA and CDR2 is FQGNSA in the germline V gene. The authors ran a second PCR of 7 to 11 cycles using a sample-barcoded 5' primer and a J-beta primer mix. Each cDNA molecule carried a tag from a template-switch adaptor that contained 12 random nucleotides. In TCRdb, the 5' RACE reads were re-called with MiXCR into one record per CDR3 protein. There are 1.5 million to 2 million distinct CDR3 sequences in the sample; around half occur only once, and 2.1% lies in the top ten. Study-wide results and caveats: The unsorted PBMCs prevented any conclusive comparison of naive versus antigen-experienced cells. Roughly linearly, TCR beta diversity per million T cells fell as age increased. Donor CMV status was unknown, possibly confounding expanded clonotype changes.

For this clonotype: Its antigen is still unknown.

The sequence derives from a woman between 40 and 55 years old in good health. Specimen: blood. J is TRBJ2-7 and V is TRBV7-2; weak D call: TRBD1 (6 bases). Written as DNA, the CDR3 is TGTGCCAGCAGCTTAGTTCAGGGGAAAAAAAACATTCGGTACTTC. It yields the protein CASSLVQGKKNIRYF.